Following are 5 T cell receptor beta chains from one sample sequenced in a study of T cells after yellow fever vaccination. TCRdb independently ran MiXCR on the 5' RACE reads; one entry per CDR3 protein. Among 300,000 or so distinct CDR3 sequences listed, roughly 13% were seen once. The starting material was CD4+ T cells sorted from PBMCs, obtained 45 days after the yellow fever booster vaccination. The receptors stem from a man in his thirties or forties who received the YFV17D yellow fever vaccine.

This clonotype was picked up a small number of times. This sequence joins TRBV15 and TRBJ2-5, with TRBD2 matching 11 bases. The V segment lost 6 bases and the J segment 5 bases; nucleotides outside the gene matches: 8. Germline V gene lookup returns CDR1 LNHNV and CDR2 YYDKDF (reference sequence). This CDR3 comprises 15 residues. CDR3 nucleotide sequence: TGTGCCACCAGGAGACTAGCGGGAAATGTCGAGACCCAGTACTTC. Its protein is CATRRLAGNVETQYF.

The gene calls are TRBV5-1 and TRBJ2-5; 13 bases are a match to TRBD2. This CDR3 has 17 amino acids. Germline V gene sequence: CDR1 SGHRS, CDR2 YFSETQ. V dropped 4 bases and J dropped 4; count of bases not matched to a gene: 10. CDR3 amino acids: CASSLAGLAGAGETQYF. The CDR3 DNA reads TGCGCCAGCAGCCTAGCCGGACTAGCGGGAGCGGGAGAGACCCAGTACTTC.

This clonotype was counted only a few times. The chain links TRBV7-2 to TRBJ2-3, with 7 bases matching TRBD2. The V and J ends lost 1 base and 0 bases, in that order; junction bases with no gene match: 4. CDR3 size: 16 residues. Germline loops: CDR1 SGHTA, CDR2 FQGNSA. The CDR3 nucleotides read TGTGCCAGCAGCTTAGTAGCGGGCCCTAGCACAGATACGCAGTATTTT. Protein sequence: CASSLVAGPSTDTQYF.

The DNA for the CDR3 is TGCAGTGCTAGAGGGACTAGCTTTACCTACGAGCAGTACTTC. Protein product: CSARGTSFTYEQYF. The rearrangement uses TRBV20-1 and TRBJ2-7, with 8 bases matching TRBD2. Germline loops: CDR1 DFQATT, CDR2 SNEGSKA (reference sequence). Trimming cost V 1 base and J 2 bases; bases outside gene matches: 4. CDR3 length: 14 amino acids.

The chain uses TRBV6-4 and TRBJ2-3; either TRBD1 or TRBD2 may fit D (5 bases each). The CDR3 sequence is 15 residues long. Deletions cut 6 bases from V and 2 bases from J, with 15 bases between. The germline CDR1 and CDR2 sequences are MRHNA and SNTAGT. CDR3 amino acids: CASRRGVGPTDTQYF. The CDR3 DNA reads as TGTGCCAGCAGGAGAGGGGTAGGCCCCACAGATACGCAGTATTTT.